Sequencing of this T cell receptor beta chain was carried out in a study of T cell clonotyping in hematopoietic cell transplantation. Findings of the study overall: Higher Inverse Simpson Index values in graft donor and pretransplant recipient predicted broader posttransplant TCR diversity.

Time point reported: recipient sample about 28 days before transplant, after cytoreduction. This CDR3 comprises 15 residues. The V and J ends lost 1 base and 4 bases respectively, with 11 bases between them. Germline V lookup: CDR1 MDHEN, CDR2 SYDVKM. To note about this clone: The antigen remains unidentified.

Sequenced by immunoSEQ multiplex PCR; TCRdb stores in-frame clones only, minus some. The repertoire includes roughly 50,000 clones, 85% to 90% of them detected once, and under 6.5% sits in the top ten. The genes are TRBV28 and TRBJ1-3; D gene ambiguous. This sample comprised peripheral blood mononuclear cells, obtained before stem cell transplant. This TCR was recovered from a man aged 55 to 69 with biphenotypic leukemia. Some clones in this sample may be carry-over from other donors' samples. CDR3: CASSLYVGQGNTIYF. Here the CDR3 DNA reads TGTGCCAGCAGTTTATATGTAGGGCAAGGAAACACCATATATTTT.